This T cell receptor (beta chain) appears in the sequencing data of a study of control samples from healthy donors and cancer patients. V was shortened by 6 bases and J by 4 bases, with 12 bases between the two germline ends. The CDR3 contains 13 residues. Method: immunoSEQ multiplex PCR; TCRdb's copy keeps in-frame clones and lacks some. The repertoire holds 190,000 or so clones, with around 93% as singletons. The chain is built from TRBV12-3 or TRBV12-4 and TRBJ1-1; possibly TRBD1 for D (5 bases). The sequencing sample was made of blood. The sequence was obtained from a man aged 18 to 29 in good health. CDR3 bases: TGTGCCAGCAGCTCAGACAGTCGCACTGAAGCTTTCTTT. Its protein is CASSSDSRTEAFF.